The rows below give T cell receptor beta chains drawn from one sample of a study of cytomegalovirus exposure and HLA in healthy donors. Only in-frame clones appear in the TCRdb table, and some are missing; sequencing was by immunoSEQ multiplex PCR. The sample has around 220,000 clones, roughly 80% seen once; the top ten hold around 1.5%. The material sequenced was PBMCs. These receptors were obtained from a girl between 5 and 17 years old in good health and CMV-seronegative. CDR3s include the opening cysteine and the closing phenylalanine or tryptophan.

j_call | v_call | cdr3_aa
TRBJ1-1 | TRBV7-9 | CASSFPGGTNTEAFF
TRBJ1-2 | TRBV29-1 | CSVGQGYGYTF
TRBJ1-2 | TRBV18 | CASSPPTTGFYGYTF
TRBJ2-7 | TRBV15 | CATSSRDRGYEQYF
TRBJ2-3 | TRBV19 | CASSMGRATDTQYF
TRBJ1-5 | TRBV2 | CASGYMDGGRQPQHF
TRBJ1-1 | TRBV7-3 | CASSPTGSEAFF
TRBJ2-5 | TRBV5-1 | CASSLDGGIQETQYF
TRBJ1-2 | TRBV2 | CASSKPDRSGYGYTF
TRBJ1-2 | TRBV2 | CASSTTGIHYGYTF
TRBJ2-7 | TRBV29-1 | CSARQETYEQYF
NA | TRBV2 | CASSEDRGYEQYF
NA | TRBV30 | CAWSVQGYEQYF
TRBJ2-1 | TRBV5-1 | CASSPRDTSYNEQFF
TRBJ2-3 | TRBV27 | CASSLPRSTDTQYF
TRBJ2-1 | TRBV6-5 | CASSYSPYNEQFF
TRBJ1-5 | TRBV6-5 | CASRPEQGRQPQHF
TRBJ2-5 | TRBV15 | CATSRTWAGGQGTRETQYF
TRBJ2-5 | TRBV11-3 | CASSNRDSPETQYF
TRBJ2-5 | TRBV2 | CASRGAGGPLETQYF
TRBJ1-1 | TRBV5-1 | CASSDRPNTEAFF
TRBJ2-5 | TRBV7-9 | CASSLSVVTSGRARGTQYF
TRBJ2-3 | TRBV6-5 | CASSYSSGKADTQYF
TRBJ1-2 | TRBV7-2 | CASRPEDSYGYTF
TRBJ1-5 | TRBV30 | CAWRTAGDGNQPQHF
TRBJ1-6 | TRBV30 | CAWSPTFTIAPLHF
TRBJ2-3 | TRBV6-1 | CASSEAGGSDTQYF
TRBJ1-2 | TRBV18 | CASSLGQTYGYTF
TRBJ1-2 | TRBV7-3 | CASSPQGDYGYTF